The following is a T cell receptor (beta chain) sequence with its context. Its specificity is unknown. This specimen comes from a study of cytomegalovirus exposure and HLA in healthy donors. Study-level background: 81% of several hundred genotyped donors fell in the Caucasian-associated ancestry cluster. Study-wide findings and caveats: Exclusion as indistinguishable affected some V segments, including TRBV6-2 and TRBV6-3.

The primer mix had 60 Vbeta and 13 Jbeta primers. The data were produced by immunoSEQ multiplex PCR, yet TCRdb's version contains in-frame clones alone and is incomplete. Altogether under 250,000 clones are present, 82% being singletons, with the ten largest covering 5.5% to 7.5%. The V end was cut by 6 bases, the J end by 4 bases, with 7 bases between. CDR3 length equals 13 residues. Germline V lookup: CDR1 SGHTA, CDR2 FQGTGA. Healthy bone marrow donors made up the donor group. The sequence was collected from a man in his forties in good health and CMV-seropositive. This chain uses TRBV7-3 with TRBJ2-6, with D perhaps matching TRBD2 (5 bases). The specimen was PBMCs. The CDR3 reads CASRDSGANVLTF. The CDR3 DNA sequence: TGTGCCAGCAGGGACTCGGGGGCCAACGTCCTGACTTTC.